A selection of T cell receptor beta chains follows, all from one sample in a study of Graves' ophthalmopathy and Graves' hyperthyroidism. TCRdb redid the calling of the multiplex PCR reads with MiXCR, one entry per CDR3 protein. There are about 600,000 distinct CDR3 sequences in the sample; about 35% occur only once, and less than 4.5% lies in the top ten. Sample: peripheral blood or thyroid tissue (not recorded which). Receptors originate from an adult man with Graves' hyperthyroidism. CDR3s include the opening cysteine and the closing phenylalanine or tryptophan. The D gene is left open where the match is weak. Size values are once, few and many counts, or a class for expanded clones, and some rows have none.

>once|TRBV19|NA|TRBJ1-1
CASSADSTEAFF
TGTGCCAGTAGTGCGGATAGCACTGAAGCTTTCTTT
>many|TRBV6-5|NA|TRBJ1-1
CASSYIAGNTEAFF
TGTGCCAGCAGTTACATTGCAGGGAACACTGAAGCTTTCTTT
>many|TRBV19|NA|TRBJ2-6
CASSTGRDSGANVLTF
TGTGCCAGTAGTACCGGACGAGACTCTGGGGCCAACGTCCTGACTTTC
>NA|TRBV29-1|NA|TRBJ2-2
CSADQWGGGGTGELFF
TGCAGCGCCGATCAGTGGGGGGGAGGGGGCACCGGGGAGCTGTTTTTT
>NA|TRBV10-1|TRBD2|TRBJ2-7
CACSATWREASYEQYF
TGCGCCTGCAGTGCTACGTGGCGGGAGGCCTCCTACGAGCAGTACTTC
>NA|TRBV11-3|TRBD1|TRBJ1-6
CASSLDSGQGNNSPLHF
TGTGCCAGCAGCTTAGATTCGGGACAGGGTAATAATTCACCCCTCCACTTT
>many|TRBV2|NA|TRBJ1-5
CASSDGQGNQPQHF
TGTGCCAGCAGTGATGGGCAGGGCAATCAGCCCCAGCATTTT
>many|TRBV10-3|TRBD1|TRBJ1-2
CAIRGQVRDGYTF
TGTGCCATCAGGGGACAGGTGAGGGATGGCTACACCTTC
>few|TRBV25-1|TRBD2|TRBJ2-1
CASSDGGLAGLNEQFF
TGTGCCAGCAGTGACGGGGGACTAGCGGGACTCAATGAGCAGTTCTTC
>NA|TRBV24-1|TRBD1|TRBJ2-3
CATSESDRVLDTQYF
TGTGCCACCAGTGAGTCCGACAGGGTGTTGGATACGCAGTATTTT
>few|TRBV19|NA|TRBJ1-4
CASSIDLRTNEKLFF
TGTGCCAGTAGTATAGATCTCCGGACTAATGAAAAACTGTTTTTT
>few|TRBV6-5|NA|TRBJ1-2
CASSYEEFGNYGYTF
TGTGCCAGCAGTTACGAGGAATTTGGTAACTATGGCTACACCTTC
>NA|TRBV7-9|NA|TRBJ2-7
CASSLGAGAFYEQYF
TGTGCCAGCAGCCTTGGGGCAGGGGCCTTCTACGAGCAGTACTTC
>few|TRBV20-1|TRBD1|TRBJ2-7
CSARDAGQGAYEQYF
TGCAGTGCTAGAGACGCGGGACAGGGGGCCTACGAGCAGTACTTC
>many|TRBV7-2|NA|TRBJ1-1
CASSPPGVSAEAFF
TGTGCCAGCAGCCCACCGGGGGTTAGCGCTGAAGCTTTCTTT
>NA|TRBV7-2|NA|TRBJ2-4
CASSLGSLAKNIQYF
TGTGCCAGCAGCTTAGGAAGTCTAGCCAAAAACATTCAGTACTTC
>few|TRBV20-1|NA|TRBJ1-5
CSARGTGTIRQPQHF
TGCAGTGCTAGAGGAACCGGGACAATTCGTCAGCCCCAGCATTTT
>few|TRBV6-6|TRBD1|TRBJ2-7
CASREDRGYSYEQYF
TGTGCCAGCAGAGAAGACAGGGGCTATTCCTACGAGCAGTACTTC
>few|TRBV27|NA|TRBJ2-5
CASGGRMGETQYF
TGTGCCAGCGGGGGCAGGATGGGAGAGACCCAGTACTTC
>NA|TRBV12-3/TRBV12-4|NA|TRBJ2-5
CANSLLAAETQYF
TGTGCCAACAGTTTACTGGCAGCGGAGACCCAGTACTTC
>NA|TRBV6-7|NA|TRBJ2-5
CASAYGRQGGSETQYF
TGTGCCAGCGCTTACGGGAGACAGGGTGGGTCGGAGACCCAGTACTTC
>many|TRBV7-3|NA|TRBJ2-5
CASSLGQRVQETQYF
TGTGCCAGCAGCCTCGGACAGAGAGTCCAAGAGACCCAGTACTTC
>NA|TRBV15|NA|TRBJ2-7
CATSRARGDYEQYF
TGTGCCACCAGCAGAGCTAGGGGGGACTACGAGCAGTACTTC
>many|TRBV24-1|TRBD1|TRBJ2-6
CATEGQGVSGANVLTF
TGTGCCACCGAAGGACAGGGTGTGTCTGGGGCCAACGTCCTGACTTTC
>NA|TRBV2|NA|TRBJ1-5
CASSGTNRLQHF
TGTGCCAGCAGTGGAACGAACAGGCTCCAGCATTTT
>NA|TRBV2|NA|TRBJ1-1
CASSERVASPSGAFF
TGTGCCAGCAGTGAGAGGGTGGCCAGTCCCTCTGGGGCTTTCTTT
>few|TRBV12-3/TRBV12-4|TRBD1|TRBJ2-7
CASSFRRSWTGTSEQYF
TGTGCCAGCAGTTTCCGAAGGTCCTGGACAGGGACAAGCGAGCAGTACTTC
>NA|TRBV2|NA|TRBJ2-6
CASGEGLGSGANVLTF
TGTGCCAGCGGGGAAGGGTTAGGATCTGGGGCCAACGTCCTGACTTTC
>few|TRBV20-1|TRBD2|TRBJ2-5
CSARGTLAGVIWQETQYF
TGCAGTGCTAGAGGTACACTAGCGGGAGTCATTTGGCAAGAGACCCAGTACTTC
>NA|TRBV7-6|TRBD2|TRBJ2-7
CASSSNWGEGDEQYF
TGTGCCAGCAGTTCAAACTGGGGGGAGGGCGATGAGCAGTACTTC
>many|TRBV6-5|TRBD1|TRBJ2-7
CASSYGQGGYEQYF
TGTGCCAGCAGTTACGGACAGGGCGGCTACGAGCAGTACTTC
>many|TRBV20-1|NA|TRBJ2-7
CSAKHPAAPIGEQYF
TGCAGTGCAAAGCACCCGGCCGCTCCCATTGGCGAGCAGTACTTC
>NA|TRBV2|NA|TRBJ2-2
CASSQGPPGELSF
TGTGCCAGCAGCCAAGGTCCCCCCGGGGAGCTGTCTTTT
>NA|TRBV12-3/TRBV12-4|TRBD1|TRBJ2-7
CASGDRRYEQYF
TGTGCCAGTGGGGACAGGCGCTACGAGCAGTACTTC
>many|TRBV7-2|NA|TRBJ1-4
CASSSLTRGEKLFF
TGTGCCAGCAGCTCCCTAACGCGCGGTGAAAAACTGTTTTTT
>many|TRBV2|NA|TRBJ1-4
CASSEGRTNEKLFF
TGTGCCAGCAGTGAGGGGCGAACTAATGAAAAACTGTTTTTT
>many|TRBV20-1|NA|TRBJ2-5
CSARDFARWETQYF
TGCAGTGCTAGAGATTTCGCACGTTGGGAGACCCAGTACTTC
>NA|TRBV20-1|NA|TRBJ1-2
CSAGPGGHGYTF
TGCAGTGCTGGGCCTGGGGGACACGGCTACACCTTC
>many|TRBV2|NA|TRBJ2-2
CASSAGRVAPGELFF
TGTGCCAGCAGTGCAGGCAGGGTGGCCCCCGGGGAGCTGTTTTTT
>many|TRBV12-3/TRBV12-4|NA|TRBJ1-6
CASRPGQGGNSPLHF
TGTGCCAGCAGACCGGGGCAGGGAGGGAATTCACCCCTCCACTTT
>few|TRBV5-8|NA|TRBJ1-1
CASSTYREGDTEAFF
TGTGCCAGCAGCACATACAGGGAGGGGGACACTGAAGCTTTCTTT
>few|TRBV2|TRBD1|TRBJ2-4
CASSGGTGSNIQYF
TGTGCCAGCAGTGGAGGGACAGGGAGTAACATTCAGTACTTC
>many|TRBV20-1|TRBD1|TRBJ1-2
CSAGDRVYGYTF
TGCAGTGCTGGCGACAGGGTCTATGGCTACACCTTC
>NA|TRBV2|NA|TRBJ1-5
CASSGWGQGANQPQHF
TGTGCCAGCAGTGGGTGGGGGCAGGGAGCCAATCAGCCCCAGCATTTT
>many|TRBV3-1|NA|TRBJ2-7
CASSPSGTSYEQYF
TGTGCCAGCAGCCCCTCAGGAACCTCCTACGAGCAGTACTTC
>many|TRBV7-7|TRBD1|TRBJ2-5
CASSLAQGATQYF
TGTGCTAGCAGCTTAGCGCAGGGGGCGACCCAGTACTTC
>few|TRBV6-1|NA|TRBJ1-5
CASSEERVSNQPQHF
TGTGCCAGCAGTGAAGAGAGGGTTAGCAATCAGCCCCAGCATTTT
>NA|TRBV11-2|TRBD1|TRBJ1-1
CASAWTGNTEASF
TGTGCCAGCGCCTGGACAGGGAACACTGAAGCTTCCTTT
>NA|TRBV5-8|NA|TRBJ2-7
CASSQPDRYSYEQYF
TGTGCCAGCAGCCAGCCAGACAGGTACTCCTACGAGCAGTACTTC
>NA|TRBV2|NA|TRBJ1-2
CARTEQTYGYTF
TGTGCCAGGACGGAACAGACCTATGGCTACACCTTC
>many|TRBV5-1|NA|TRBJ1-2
CASRGRNGYTF
TGCGCCAGCCGGGGGCGGAATGGCTACACCTTC
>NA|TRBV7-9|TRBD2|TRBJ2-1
CASPGGDEQFF
TGTGCCAGCCCGGGGGGGGATGAGCAGTTCTTC
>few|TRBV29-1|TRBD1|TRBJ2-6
CSVAQGSSGANVLTF
TGCAGCGTTGCACAGGGGAGCTCTGGGGCCAACGTCCTGACTTTC
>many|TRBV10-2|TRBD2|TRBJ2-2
CASRELAGGPSGELFF
TGCGCCAGCAGAGAACTAGCGGGGGGGCCTTCCGGGGAGCTGTTTTTT
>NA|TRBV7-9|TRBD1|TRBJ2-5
CASSYRPGTGVTQYF
TGTGCCAGCAGCTATCGGCCCGGGACAGGGGTGACCCAGTACTTC
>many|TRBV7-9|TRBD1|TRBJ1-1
CASSPPGTGMNTEAFF
TGTGCCAGCAGTCCTCCCGGGACAGGAATGAACACTGAAGCTTTCTTT
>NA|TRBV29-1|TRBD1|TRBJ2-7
CSVQGMGTDQQYF
TGCAGCGTTCAGGGGATGGGGACAGACCAGCAGTACTTC
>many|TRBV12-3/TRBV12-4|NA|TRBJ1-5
CASSFTGISNQPQHF
TGTGCCAGCAGTTTTACGGGGATCAGCAATCAGCCCCAGCATTTT
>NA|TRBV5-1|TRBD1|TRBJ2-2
CASRLPGDRPLGELFF
TGCGCCAGCAGGCTCCCGGGGGACAGGCCTTTAGGGGAGCTGTTTTTT
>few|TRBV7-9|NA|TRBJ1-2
CASSLGASFYGYTF
TGTGCCAGCAGCTTAGGAGCCAGCTTCTATGGCTACACCTTC